The 5 T cell receptor beta chains given below trace back to one sample, sequenced in a study of T cells in Graves' hyperthyroidism and ophthalmopathy. From RNA transcripts, TCR beta CDR3 regions were amplified. The TCR CDR3 first-round RT-PCR relied on the HTBI primer set. TCRdb reanalysed the multiplex PCR reads using MiXCR and keeps one entry per CDR3 protein. The table records about 480,000 distinct CDR3 sequences, 14% of them present only once. The sequencing sample was made of blood. Every receptor here comes from a woman aged 18-30 years with Graves' hyperthyroidism.

This clonotype was observed many times. The chain joins TRBV28 to TRBJ1-1, with 8 bases identical to TRBD1. This CDR3 is built from 15 residues. V shed 6 bases and J 2 bases; nucleotides not matched to a gene: 8. Looked up from germline, CDR1 is MDHEN and CDR2 is SYDVKM. As DNA, the CDR3 is TGTGCCAGCAGAGATCCGGGACAGGCAAACACTGAAGCTTTCTTT. Its protein product is CASRDPGQANTEAFF.

A remark on this clonotype: A read error may explain this, as a much larger clone is one base away. The V and J genes are TRBV7-3 and TRBJ2-2, with a tentative D call TRBD1 (5 bases). This CDR3 spans 14 amino acids. Germline V gene data show CDR1 as SGHTA and CDR2 as FQGTGA. The V and J ends lost 2 bases and 10 bases respectively, with 14 bases between them. The CDR3 bases are TGTGCCAGCAGCTTAGGGGCAGGGTTCGCGGAGCTGTTTTTT. Its protein is CASSLGAGFAELFF. The complete variable domain, with remaining parts taken from reference TRBV7-3 and TRBJ2-2, reads GAGVSQTPSNKVTEKGKYVELRCDPISGHTALYWYRQSLGQGPEFLIYFQGTGAADDSGLPNDRFFAVRPEGSVSTLKIQRTERGDSAVYLCASSLGAGFAELFFGEGSRLTVL.

As concerns this clonotype: A read error is possible here, since a much larger clone lies one base away. V is TRBV7-9 and J is TRBJ2-7; 7 bases map to TRBD1. V dropped 2 bases and J dropped 6; count of bases not matched to a gene: 10. Per the germline V gene, CDR1 is SEHNR and CDR2 is FQNEAQ (reference sequence). This CDR3 contains 15 residues. The CDR3 DNA reads TGTGCCAGCAGCTTATCCGGGACAGCCCAGTCCGAGCAGTACTTC. Residues: CASSLSGTAQSEQYF.

This clonotype has a count of ten or more. This rearrangement joins TRBV12-3 or TRBV12-4 to TRBJ1-1; tentatively, D is TRBD1 (6 bases). Trimming left V 7 bases short and J 4 bases short, with 19 bases between. The CDR3 length is 15 residues. The CDR3 nucleotides read TGTGCCAGCACCCCCCTTGGGGGGGCGGCCACTGAAGCTTTCTTT. The encoded protein is CASTPLGGAATEAFF.

This clonotype was seen at least ten times. The chain combines TRBV10-3 with TRBJ2-2, with 7 nucleotides matching TRBD2. Unmatched junction bases numbered 6, after V lost 3 bases and J lost 5 bases. This CDR3 contains 15 residues. The V gene's germline CDR1 is ENHRY and CDR2 SYGVKD. The CDR3 loop reads CAISDWASGTGELFF. In DNA form, the CDR3 reads TGTGCCATCAGTGACTGGGCTAGCGGAACCGGGGAGCTGTTTTTT.